The present TCR beta chain was sequenced within a study of regulatory T cells in long-lasting Graves disease. This clonotype was seen at least ten times. Its antigen is currently unknown. In building TCR beta libraries, iRepertoire HTBI primers were used together with Arm-PCR of CDR3 regions. One entry per CDR3 protein, called by TCRdb with MiXCR from the multiplex PCR reads. Here the sample spans 400,000 to 500,000 distinct CDR3 sequences, about 16% being singletons. General observations from the study: Whereas roughly 1,000 public clonotypes were shared by new patients, persistent patients shared more, at a few thousand.

Time point defined: newly diagnosed GD, antithyroid drugs for less than 3 months. TCR sequences were obtained from RNA taken from PBMCs. V dropped 2 bases and J dropped 0 bases, with 6 bases sitting between them. CDR1 and CDR2 from the germline V gene are DFQATT and SNEGSKA (reference sequence). The CDR3 length is 13 residues. The data also belong to a second study, concerning T cells in Graves' hyperthyroidism and ophthalmopathy. From that study: Clonotypes that were expanded in thyroid above 0.001 mostly appeared in blood too.

This TCR derives from a woman aged 25 to 39 with Graves disease. The sample was peripheral blood mononuclear cells (PBMCs), taken at new diagnosis, from a patient treated with antithyroid drugs. The V gene is TRBV20-1, the J gene TRBJ2-3; no firm D call. The CDR3 spells CSARRPSTDTQYF. The CDR3 DNA follows: TGCAGTGCTAGAAGACCGAGCACAGATACGCAGTATTTT.